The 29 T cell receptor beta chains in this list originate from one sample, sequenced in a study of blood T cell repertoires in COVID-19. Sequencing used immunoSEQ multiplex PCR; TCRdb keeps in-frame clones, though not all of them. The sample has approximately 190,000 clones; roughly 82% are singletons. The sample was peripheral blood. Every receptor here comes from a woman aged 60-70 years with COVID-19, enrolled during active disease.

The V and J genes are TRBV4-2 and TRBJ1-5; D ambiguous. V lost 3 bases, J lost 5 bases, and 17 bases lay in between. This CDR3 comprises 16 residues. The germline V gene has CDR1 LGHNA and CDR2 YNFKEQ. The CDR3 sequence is CASSHNLANTDQPQHF. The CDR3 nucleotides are TGTGCCAGCAGCCATAACCTAGCCAATACCGATCAGCCCCAGCATTTT.

The CDR3 sequence: CAISSLPGRDTDTQYF. CDR3 DNA: TGTGCCATCAGTTCTCTCCCGGGGAGGGACACAGATACGCAGTATTTT. The rearrangement uses TRBV10-3 and TRBJ2-3; 7 bases fit TRBD2. The CDR3 has 16 amino acids. The J segment lost 2 bases and the V segment lost 5 bases, leaving 10 bases of the junction unmatched. The germline V gene has CDR1 ENHRY and CDR2 SYGVKD.

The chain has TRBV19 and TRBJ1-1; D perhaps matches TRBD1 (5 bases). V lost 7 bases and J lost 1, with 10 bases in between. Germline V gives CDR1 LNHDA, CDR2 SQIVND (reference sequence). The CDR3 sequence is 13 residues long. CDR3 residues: CASILTGNTEAFF. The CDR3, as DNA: TGTGCCAGTATACTTACAGGGAACACTGAAGCTTTCTTT.

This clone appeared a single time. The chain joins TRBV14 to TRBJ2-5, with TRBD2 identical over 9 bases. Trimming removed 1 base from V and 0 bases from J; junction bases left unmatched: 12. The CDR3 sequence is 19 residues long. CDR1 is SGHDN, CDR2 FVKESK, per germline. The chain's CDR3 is CASSQGGGLADAYQETQYF. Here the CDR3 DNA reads TGTGCCAGCAGCCAAGGAGGGGGACTAGCCGATGCGTACCAAGAGACCCAGTACTTC.

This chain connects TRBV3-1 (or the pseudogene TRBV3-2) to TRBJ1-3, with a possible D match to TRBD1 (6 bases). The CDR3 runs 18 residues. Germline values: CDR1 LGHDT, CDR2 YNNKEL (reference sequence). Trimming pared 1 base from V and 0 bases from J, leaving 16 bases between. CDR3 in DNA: TGTGCCAGCAGCCAAGGGGATTTCGGCAGGGGCTCTGGAAACACCATATATTTT. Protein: CASSQGDFGRGSGNTIYF.

The CDR3 nucleotides read TGTGCCAGTAGTCCCCCTTGGGCATGGAACACTGAAGCTTTCTTT. Translated, it gives CASSPPWAWNTEAFF. The chain couples TRBV19 to TRBJ1-1; D is undetermined. V was pared by 5 bases and J by 1 base, with 14 bases between. This CDR3 region has 15 residues. Germline CDR1 and CDR2: LNHDA and SQIVND (reference sequence).

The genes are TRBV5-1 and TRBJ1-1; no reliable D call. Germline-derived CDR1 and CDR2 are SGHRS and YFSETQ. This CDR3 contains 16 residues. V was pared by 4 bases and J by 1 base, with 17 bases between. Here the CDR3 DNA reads TGCGCCAGCAGCCTAGGTTCACGTCACCAGAACACTGAAGCTTTCTTT. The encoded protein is CASSLGSRHQNTEAFF.

This chain's CDR3 is CASSLSSYNEQFF. CDR3 DNA: TGTGCCAGCAGCCTCAGCTCCTACAATGAGCAGTTCTTC. The chain combines TRBV11-2 with TRBJ2-1; D remains unclear. This CDR3 region has 13 residues. Per germline, CDR1 SGHAT and CDR2 FQNNGV. V lost 5 bases, J lost 0 bases, and 5 bases lay in between. The complete variable domain, with remaining parts taken from reference TRBV11-2 and TRBJ2-1, reads EAGVAQSPRYKIIEKRQSVAFWCNPISGHATLYWYQQILGQGPKLLIQFQNNGVVDDSQLPKDRFSAERLKGVDSTLKIQPAKLEDSAVYLCASSLSSYNEQFFGPGTRLTVL.

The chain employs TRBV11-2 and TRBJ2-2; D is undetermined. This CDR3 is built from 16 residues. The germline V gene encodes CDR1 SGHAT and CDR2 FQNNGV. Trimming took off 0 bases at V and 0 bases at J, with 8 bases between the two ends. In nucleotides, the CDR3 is TGTGCCAGCAGCTTAGAGGGCGTCGCGAACACCGGGGAGCTGTTTTTT. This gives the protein CASSLEGVANTGELFF.

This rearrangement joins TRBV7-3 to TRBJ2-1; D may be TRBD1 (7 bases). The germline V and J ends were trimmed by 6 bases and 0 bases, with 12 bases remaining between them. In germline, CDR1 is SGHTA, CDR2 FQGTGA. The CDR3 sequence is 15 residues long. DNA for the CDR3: TGTGCCAGCAGGCCAGGGGGGAGCTCCTACAATGAGCAGTTCTTC. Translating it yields CASRPGGSSYNEQFF.

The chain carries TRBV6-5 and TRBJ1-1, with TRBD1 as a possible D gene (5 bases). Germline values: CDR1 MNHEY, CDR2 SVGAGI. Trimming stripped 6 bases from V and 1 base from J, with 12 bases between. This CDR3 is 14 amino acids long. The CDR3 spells CASRSGLSNTEAFF. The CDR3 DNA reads TGTGCCAGCAGGTCAGGGCTCTCGAACACTGAAGCTTTCTTT.

CDR3 DNA sequence: TGTGCCAGCAGCGCCGGACAGGGGGGTGGGGAGACCCAGTACTTC. Amino acid sequence: CASSAGQGGGETQYF. V and J are TRBV11-2 and TRBJ2-5, with TRBD1 matching over 10 bases. V was clipped by 5 bases and J by 5 bases; unmatched bases: 8. Germline loops: CDR1 SGHAT, CDR2 FQNNGV. The CDR3 consists of 15 residues.

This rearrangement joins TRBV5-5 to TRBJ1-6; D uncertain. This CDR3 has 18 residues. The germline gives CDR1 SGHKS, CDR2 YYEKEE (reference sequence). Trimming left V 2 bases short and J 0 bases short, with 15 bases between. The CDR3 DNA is TGTGCCAGCAGCTTCTCCGGGTCTCTCCCCTCCTATAATTCACCCCTCCACTTT. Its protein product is CASSFSGSLPSYNSPLHF.

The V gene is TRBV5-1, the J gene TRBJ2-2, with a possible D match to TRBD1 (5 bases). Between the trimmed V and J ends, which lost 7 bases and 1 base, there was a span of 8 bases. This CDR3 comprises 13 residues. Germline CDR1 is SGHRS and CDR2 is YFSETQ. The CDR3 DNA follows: TGCGCCAGCGGCGGACAGAACACCGGGGAGCTGTTTTTT. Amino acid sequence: CASGGQNTGELFF.

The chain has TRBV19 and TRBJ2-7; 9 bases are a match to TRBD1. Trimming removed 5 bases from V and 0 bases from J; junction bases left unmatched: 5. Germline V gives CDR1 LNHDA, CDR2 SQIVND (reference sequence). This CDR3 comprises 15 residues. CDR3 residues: CASSVGQGGSYEQYF. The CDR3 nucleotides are TGTGCCAGTAGTGTGGGACAGGGAGGCTCCTACGAGCAGTACTTC.

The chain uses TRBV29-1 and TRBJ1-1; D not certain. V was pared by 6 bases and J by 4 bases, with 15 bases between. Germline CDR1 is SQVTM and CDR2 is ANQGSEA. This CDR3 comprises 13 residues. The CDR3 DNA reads TGCAGCGTCGCGGACTCTTGGACCACTGAAGCTTTCTTT. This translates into CSVADSWTTEAFF.

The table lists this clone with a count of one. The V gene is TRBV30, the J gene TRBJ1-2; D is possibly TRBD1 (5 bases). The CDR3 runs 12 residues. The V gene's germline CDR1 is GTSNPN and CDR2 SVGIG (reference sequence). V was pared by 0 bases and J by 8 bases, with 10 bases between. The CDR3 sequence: CAWSVGARGYTF. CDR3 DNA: TGTGCCTGGAGTGTAGGGGCGCGGGGCTACACCTTC.

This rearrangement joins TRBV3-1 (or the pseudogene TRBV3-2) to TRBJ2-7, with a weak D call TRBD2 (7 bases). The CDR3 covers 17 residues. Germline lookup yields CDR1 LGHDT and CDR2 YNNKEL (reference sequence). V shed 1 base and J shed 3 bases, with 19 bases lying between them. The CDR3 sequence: CASSQGTGGRLFYEQYV. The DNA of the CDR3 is TGTGCCAGCAGCCAAGGTACGGGGGGCAGGTTGTTCTACGAGCAGTACGTC.

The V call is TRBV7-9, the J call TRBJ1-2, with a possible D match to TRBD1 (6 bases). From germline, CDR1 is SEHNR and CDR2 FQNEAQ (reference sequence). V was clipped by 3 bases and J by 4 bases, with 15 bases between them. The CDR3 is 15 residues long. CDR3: CASSFSRGRGYGYTF. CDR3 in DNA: TGTGCCAGCAGCTTCTCCAGGGGCCGAGGCTATGGCTACACCTTC.

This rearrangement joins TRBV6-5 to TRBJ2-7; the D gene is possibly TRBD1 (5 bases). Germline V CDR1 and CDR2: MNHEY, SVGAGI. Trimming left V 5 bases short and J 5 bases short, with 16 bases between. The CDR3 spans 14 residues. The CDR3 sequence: CASSPQVARNEQYF. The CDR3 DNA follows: TGTGCCAGCAGTCCACAGGTTGCAAGGAACGAGCAGTACTTC.

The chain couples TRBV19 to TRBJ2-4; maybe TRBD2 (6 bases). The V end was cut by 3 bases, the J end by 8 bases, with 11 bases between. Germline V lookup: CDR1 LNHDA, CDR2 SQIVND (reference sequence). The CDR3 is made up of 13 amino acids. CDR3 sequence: CASSMGLGDIQYF. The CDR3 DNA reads TGTGCCAGTAGTATGGGACTGGGAGACATTCAGTACTTC.

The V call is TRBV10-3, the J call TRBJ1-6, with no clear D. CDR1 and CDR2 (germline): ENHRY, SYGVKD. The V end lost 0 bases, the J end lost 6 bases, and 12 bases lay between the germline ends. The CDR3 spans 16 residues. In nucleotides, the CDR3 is TGTGCCATCAGTGAGTCTGGGCAGGCCTCTAATTCACCCCTCCACTTT. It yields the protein CAISESGQASNSPLHF.

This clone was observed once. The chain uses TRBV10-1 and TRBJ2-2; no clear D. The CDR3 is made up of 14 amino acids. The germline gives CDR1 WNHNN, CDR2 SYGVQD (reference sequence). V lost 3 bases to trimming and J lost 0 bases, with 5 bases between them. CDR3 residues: CASSDRPNTGELFF. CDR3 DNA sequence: TGCGCCAGCAGTGACAGGCCGAACACCGGGGAGCTGTTTTTT.

CDR3: CASSLQVVGRETQYF. The CDR3 DNA is TGTGCCAGCAGCCTACAGGTAGTGGGGAGGGAGACCCAGTACTTC. The V gene is TRBV13, the J gene TRBJ2-5; perhaps TRBD2 as D (6 bases). This CDR3 has 15 residues. V gave up 5 bases and J gave up 5 bases, with 18 bases separating them. Germline-derived CDR1 and CDR2 are PRHDT and FYEKMQ (reference sequence).

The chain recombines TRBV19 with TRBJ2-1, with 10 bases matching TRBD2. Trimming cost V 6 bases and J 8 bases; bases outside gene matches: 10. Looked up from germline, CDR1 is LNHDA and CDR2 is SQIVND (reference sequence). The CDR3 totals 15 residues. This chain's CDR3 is CASRQPSGSPHEQFF. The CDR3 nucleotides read TGTGCCAGTAGGCAACCTAGCGGGAGCCCCCATGAGCAGTTCTTC. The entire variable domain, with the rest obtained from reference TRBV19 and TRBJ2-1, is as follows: DGGITQSPKYLFRKEGQNVTLSCEQNLNHDAMYWYRQDPGQGLRLIYYSQIVNDFQKGDIAEGYSVSREKKESFPLTVTSAQKNPTAFYLCASRQPSGSPHEQFFGPGTRLTVL.

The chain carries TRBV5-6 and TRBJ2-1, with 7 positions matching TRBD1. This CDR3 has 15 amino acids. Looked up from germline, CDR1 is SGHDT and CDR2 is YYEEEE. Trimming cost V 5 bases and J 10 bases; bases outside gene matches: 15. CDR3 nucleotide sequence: TGTGCCAGCAGGACGTGGCAGGGAAGGGGGCGAGAGCAGTTCTTC. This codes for CASRTWQGRGREQFF.

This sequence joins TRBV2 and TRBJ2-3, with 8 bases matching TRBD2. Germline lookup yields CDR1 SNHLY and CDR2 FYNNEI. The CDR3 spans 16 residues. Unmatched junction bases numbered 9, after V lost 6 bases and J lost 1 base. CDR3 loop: CASSKDSGAGTDTQYF. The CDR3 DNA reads TGTGCCAGCAGCAAGGATAGCGGGGCGGGCACAGATACGCAGTATTTT.

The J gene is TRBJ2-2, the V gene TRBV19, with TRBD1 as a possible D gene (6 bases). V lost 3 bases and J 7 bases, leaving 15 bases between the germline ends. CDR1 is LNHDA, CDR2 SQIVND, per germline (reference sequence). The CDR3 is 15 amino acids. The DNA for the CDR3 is TGTGCCAGTAGTATTAGGGGACAAGGGATCGGGGAGCTGTTTTTT. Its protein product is CASSIRGQGIGELFF.

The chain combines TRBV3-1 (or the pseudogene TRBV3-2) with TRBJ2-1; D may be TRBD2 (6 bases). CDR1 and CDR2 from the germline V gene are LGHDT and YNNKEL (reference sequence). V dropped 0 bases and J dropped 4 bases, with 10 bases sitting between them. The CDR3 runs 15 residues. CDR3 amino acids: CASSQDGGIYNEQFF. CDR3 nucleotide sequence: TGTGCCAGCAGCCAAGATGGGGGGATTTACAATGAGCAGTTCTTC.